The 8 T cell receptor beta chains below come from one sample, sequenced in a study of blood T cell repertoires in COVID-19. The assay was immunoSEQ multiplex PCR, and TCRdb's table has in-frame clones only and misses some. There are tens of thousands of clones in the sample; 80% to 90% occur only once, and less than 5.5% lies in the top ten. The sequencing sample was made of peripheral blood. Every receptor here comes from a woman aged 50 to 60 with active COVID-19.

The chain couples TRBV6-5 to TRBJ1-1; 7 nucleotides match TRBD1. The germline gives CDR1 MNHEY, CDR2 SVGAGI. V gave up 4 bases and J gave up 1 base; unmatched junction bases: 6. The length of the CDR3 is 15 residues. The CDR3 region is CASSSPGTENTEAFF. DNA for the CDR3: TGTGCCAGCAGTTCGCCCGGGACAGAGAACACTGAAGCTTTCTTT.

V and J are TRBV7-8 and TRBJ1-5, with D perhaps TRBD1 (6 bases). The CDR3 sequence is 13 residues long. The germline gives CDR1 SGHVS, CDR2 FQNEAQ. V dropped 5 bases and J dropped 4 bases, with 9 bases sitting between them. In DNA form, the CDR3 reads TGTGCCAGCAGCATAGACAGGAATCAGCCCCAGCATTTT. It encodes CASSIDRNQPQHF. Supplemented by reference TRBV7-8 and TRBJ1-5, the full variable domain reads GAGVSQSPRYKVAKRGQDVALRCDPISGHVSLFWYQQALGQGPEFLTYFQNEAQLDKSGLPSDRFFAERPEGSVSTLKIQRTQQEDSAVYLCASSIDRNQPQHFGDGTRLSIL.

The chain carries TRBV30 and TRBJ2-5, with 9 positions matching TRBD2. V shed 2 bases and J 1 base; nucleotides not matched to a gene: 8. The germline CDR1 and CDR2 sequences are GTSNPN and SVGIG (reference sequence). The CDR3 runs to 16 residues. The CDR3 DNA reads as TGTGCCTGGAGTAGGTTTGGTAGCGGGAGCCAAGAGACCCAGTACTTC. Amino acids: CAWSRFGSGSQETQYF.

The chain employs TRBV3-1 (or the pseudogene TRBV3-2) and TRBJ2-6; D unresolved. Germline V gene data show CDR1 as LGHDT and CDR2 as YNNKEL (reference sequence). V was cut by 1 base and J by 4 bases, with 5 bases left in between. The CDR3 spans 14 residues. CDR3 sequence reads: CASSQASGANVLTF. The CDR3 DNA follows: TGTGCCAGCAGCCAAGCCTCCGGGGCCAACGTCCTGACTTTC.

This chain joins TRBV3-1 (or the pseudogene TRBV3-2) and TRBJ2-1; 8 bases are shared with TRBD1. Losses at the gene ends were 3 bases for V and 7 bases for J; bases not matched to a gene: 11. This CDR3 region has 16 residues. Germline-derived CDR1 and CDR2 are LGHDT and YNNKEL (reference sequence). CDR3 sequence (DNA): TGTGCCAGCAGCCAGGGCCTGGACAGGGCTTTGAATGAGCAGTTCTTC. Encoded protein: CASSQGLDRALNEQFF.

The chain carries TRBV29-1 and TRBJ2-3; 10 nucleotides line up with TRBD2. With 4 bases clipped from V and 5 bases from J, the junction kept 6 bases outside the gene matches. CDR1 SQVTM and CDR2 ANQGSEA come from the germline V gene. The CDR3 runs to 14 residues. The CDR3 nucleotides read TGCAGCGTTGTCCCTAGCGGGAGAGGAGATACGCAGTATTTT. Translating it yields CSVVPSGRGDTQYF.

The J gene is TRBJ2-1, the V gene TRBV5-1; 9 bases are a match to TRBD2. With 5 bases clipped from V and 5 bases from J, the junction kept 11 bases outside the gene matches. The germline V gene has CDR1 SGHRS and CDR2 YFSETQ. There are 16 residues in the CDR3. For the CDR3, the DNA is TGCGCCAGCAGTCAAATCTCGAGACTAGCGGACAATGAGCAGTTCTTC. Translation: CASSQISRLADNEQFF.

The gene calls are TRBV4-2 and TRBJ2-3; TRBD2 agrees at 8 bases. The CDR3 runs to 18 residues. V lost 4 bases to trimming and J lost 2 bases; unmatched junction nucleotides: 14. Germline lookup yields CDR1 LGHNA and CDR2 YNFKEQ. The CDR3 loop is CASSLPQGREGLTDTQYF. As DNA, the CDR3 is TGTGCCAGCAGCCTCCCCCAGGGACGGGAGGGACTCACAGATACGCAGTATTTT.